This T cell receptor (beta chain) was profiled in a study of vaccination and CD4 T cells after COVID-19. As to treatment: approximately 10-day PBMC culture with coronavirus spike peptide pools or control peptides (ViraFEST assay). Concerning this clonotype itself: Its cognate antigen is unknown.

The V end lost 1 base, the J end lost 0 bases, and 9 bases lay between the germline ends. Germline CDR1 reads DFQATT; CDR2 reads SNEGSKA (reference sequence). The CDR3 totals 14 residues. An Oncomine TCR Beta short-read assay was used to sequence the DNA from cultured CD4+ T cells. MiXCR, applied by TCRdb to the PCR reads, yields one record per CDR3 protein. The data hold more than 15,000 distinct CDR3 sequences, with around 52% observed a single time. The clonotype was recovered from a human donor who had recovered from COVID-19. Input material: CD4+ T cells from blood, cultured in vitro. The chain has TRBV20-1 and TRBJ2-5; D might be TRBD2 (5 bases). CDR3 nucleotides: TGCAGTGCTAGAGCCCCGGGGAACCAAGAGACCCAGTACTTC. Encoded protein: CSARAPGNQETQYF.